The 29 T cell receptor beta chains below were found in one sample sequenced in a study of neurological immune-mediated disorders. TCRdb reprocessed the 5' RACE reads with MiXCR, giving one entry per CDR3 protein. The sample carries 85,000 to 110,000 distinct CDR3 sequences, 11% recorded once. The sample's time point: longitudinal time-point 3. Sample: PBMCs. The origin of the receptors is a female donor with HTLV-1-associated myelopathy (HAM/TSP).

This clonotype was seen only a few times. The chain carries TRBV5-1 and TRBJ2-3, with no clear D. V lost 4 bases and J lost 3, with 12 bases in between. Germline-derived CDR1 and CDR2 are SGHRS and YFSETQ. The CDR3 is made up of 14 amino acids. CDR3 bases: TGCGCCAGCAGCGCAGAACCAAGGACAGATACGCAGTATTTT. Translated: CASSAEPRTDTQYF.

This clonotype was seen ten or more times. The CDR3 sequence: CASSLNPGRRTGELFF. CDR3 sequence (DNA): TGCGCCAGCAGCTTAAACCCAGGCCGCCGCACCGGGGAGCTGTTTTTT. J is TRBJ2-2 and V is TRBV5-1; no clear D gene. The V and J ends lost 2 bases and 4 bases respectively, with 15 bases between them. The CDR3 length is 16 residues. Germline CDR1 is SGHRS and CDR2 is YFSETQ.

The V gene is TRBV18, the J gene TRBJ1-4; unclear D gene. The CDR3 totals 12 residues. The V gene's germline CDR1 is KGHSH and CDR2 LQKENI. Trimming removed 1 base from V and 7 bases from J, with 4 bases in between. For the CDR3, the DNA is TGTGCCAGCTCACCACGCCCTGAAAAACTGTTTTTT. Translated: CASSPRPEKLFF.

This clonotype was detected ten times or more. The chain recombines TRBV5-1 with TRBJ2-5, with 7 bases lining up with TRBD2. The V and J ends lost 0 bases and 4 bases, in that order; junction bases with no gene match: 3. Germline assignment: CDR1 SGHRS and CDR2 YFSETQ. The CDR3 runs to 14 residues. The CDR3 coding sequence is TGCGCCAGCAGCTTGGGAGCGGGGAGAGAGACCCAGTACTTC. Amino acid sequence: CASSLGAGRETQYF.

This clonotype was observed many times. The V and J genes are TRBV15 and TRBJ2-7, with D possibly matching TRBD1 (6 bases). The germline V and J ends were trimmed by 2 bases and 1 base, with 12 bases remaining between them. This CDR3 has 15 residues. CDR1 and CDR2 from the germline V gene are LNHNV and YYDKDF (reference sequence). In DNA, the CDR3 is TGTGCCACCAGCAGAACCGGGACAAAGTCCTACGAGCAGTACTTC. Protein product: CATSRTGTKSYEQYF.

The sample holds many counts of this clonotype. The genes are TRBV20-1 and TRBJ2-3, with D possibly being TRBD2 (7 bases). This CDR3 comprises 15 residues. V lost 6 bases and J lost 3, with 19 bases in between. The germline V gene encodes CDR1 DFQATT and CDR2 SNEGSKA (reference sequence). DNA for the CDR3: TGCAGTGCCGGAGGTGGGGGGGGGCATACAGATACGCAGTATTTT. Its translation is CSAGGGGGHTDTQYF.

This clonotype was found many times. CDR3 region: CASSQKQTGELFF. The CDR3 DNA is TGTGCCAGCAGCCAGAAACAGACCGGGGAGCTGTTTTTT. V and J are TRBV7-9 and TRBJ2-2; no clear D gene. The CDR3 contains 13 residues. Trimming stripped 5 bases from V and 5 bases from J, with 9 bases between. Germline V gene data show CDR1 as SEHNR and CDR2 as FQNEAQ (reference sequence).

As concerns this clonotype: This may be a read error, as it is one base from a much larger clone. The chain combines TRBV3-1 with TRBJ1-2; weak D call: TRBD1 (6 bases). The CDR3 covers 15 residues. Germline V gene sequence: CDR1 LGHDT, CDR2 YNNKEL (reference sequence). CDR3 nucleotide sequence: TGTGCCAACAGCCAATGGACAGTAGCTAACTATGGCTACACCTTC. Translating it yields CANSQWTVANYGYTF.

The table lists this clonotype with many counts. The chain has TRBV6-5 and TRBJ2-5; TRBD2 aligns across 8 bases. Germline CDR1 and CDR2: MNHEY and SVGAGI. The CDR3 loop spans 14 amino acids. The DNA for the CDR3 is TGTGGCACGTCCCGGGGGGGCCGTCAAGAGACCCAGTACTTC. It encodes CGTSRGGRQETQYF.

There are a few counts of this clonotype. The chain couples TRBV14 to TRBJ2-3; D uncertain. Germline CDR1 SGHDN, CDR2 FVKESK. CDR3 size: 15 residues. V was clipped by 3 bases and J by 4 bases, with 14 bases between them. The CDR3 nucleotides are TGTGCCAGCAGCCACGGTCGACATATCGCAGATACGCAGTATTTT. This gives the protein CASSHGRHIADTQYF.

This clonotype was picked up many times. The chain has TRBV24-1 and TRBJ2-1, with 9 bases that match TRBD1. V gave up 5 bases and J gave up 2 bases; unmatched junction bases: 3. The CDR3 loop spans 15 amino acids. Germline CDR1 reads KGHDR; CDR2 reads SFDVKD. The CDR3 DNA sequence: TGTGCCACCAGTGCGACAGGGGGGACCTACAATGAGCAGTTCTTC. Amino acids: CATSATGGTYNEQFF.

This clonotype has at least ten counts. The CDR3 reads CASTPSRGRYEQYF. As DNA, the CDR3 is TGTGCCAGCACCCCGTCGAGGGGGAGATACGAGCAGTACTTC. The chain links TRBV7-2 to TRBJ2-7; D might be TRBD1 (6 bases). Deletions cut 7 bases from V and 4 bases from J, with 17 bases between. Germline loops: CDR1 SGHTA, CDR2 FQGNSA. The CDR3 has 14 amino acids.

This clonotype was detected ten times or more. This chain joins TRBV2 and TRBJ2-5; D gene ambiguous. Germline V lookup: CDR1 SNHLY, CDR2 FYNNEI. V was shortened by 6 bases and J by 2 bases, with 4 bases between the two germline ends. CDR3 length: 11 residues. CDR3 amino acids: CASRRQETQYF. The CDR3 DNA reads TGTGCCAGCAGGCGTCAAGAGACCCAGTACTTC.

In regard to this clonotype: This may be a read error, as it is one base from a much larger clone. This sequence joins TRBV28 and TRBJ2-7; no definite D call. Germline assignment: CDR1 MDHEN and CDR2 SYDVKM. V lost 7 bases and J lost 3, with 13 bases in between. The CDR3 totals 13 residues. The CDR3 here is CASNFGKIYEQYF. The CDR3 nucleotides are TGTGCCAGCAATTTTGGCAAAATCTACGAGCAGTACTTC.

This clonotype was counted many times. The chain is built from TRBV4-1 and TRBJ1-6, with 7 bases matching TRBD1. V dropped 0 bases and J dropped 7; count of bases not matched to a gene: 6. The CDR3 extends over 16 amino acids. CDR1 and CDR2 from the germline V gene are MGHRA and YSYEKL. The CDR3 DNA sequence: TGCGCCAGCAGCCAAGAATCAGGGGGAGGCAATTCACCCCTCCACTTT. Its protein is CASSQESGGGNSPLHF.

V is TRBV27 and J is TRBJ2-7, with D possibly TRBD1 on 6 matching bases. Trimming left V 10 bases short and J 4 bases short, with 14 bases between. CDR1 and CDR2 (germline): MNHEY, SMNVEV (reference sequence). The CDR3 extends over 12 amino acids. CDR3 sequence: CATADSFYEQYF. The CDR3 region has the DNA TGTGCCACGGCGGACAGCTTTTACGAGCAGTACTTC.

This clonotype came up a few times. V is TRBV10-3 and J is TRBJ2-3; TRBD1 agrees at 7 bases. The trim removed 9 bases at V and 4 bases at J, leaving 1 base unmatched. There are 11 residues in the CDR3. Germline V gives CDR1 ENHRY, CDR2 SYGVKD. DNA for the CDR3: TGTGCCATGCAGGGGGCAGATACGCAGTATTTT. Protein product: CAMQGADTQYF.

This chain uses TRBV5-1 with TRBJ2-2; unclear D gene. V dropped 4 bases and J dropped 5 bases, with 15 bases sitting between them. Looked up from germline, CDR1 is SGHRS and CDR2 is YFSETQ. The CDR3 contains 15 residues. CDR3 amino acids: CASSPRAARTGELFF. In DNA form, the CDR3 reads TGCGCCAGCAGCCCTAGGGCAGCGCGGACCGGGGAGCTGTTTTTT.

This clonotype was detected ten times or more. The chain employs TRBV2 and TRBJ2-6; no firm D call. The V gene lost 5 bases and the J gene lost 0 bases, with 8 bases spanning the gap. Germline V gives CDR1 SNHLY, CDR2 FYNNEI. The CDR3 covers 15 residues. The CDR3 DNA is TGTGCCAGCAGTTACGACAACTCTGGGGCCAACGTCCTGACTTTC. Residues: CASSYDNSGANVLTF.

This clonotype was counted many times. The chain joins TRBV5-1 to TRBJ2-7, with D perhaps given as TRBD1 or TRBD2 (5 bases each). This CDR3 is built from 17 residues. Germline values: CDR1 SGHRS, CDR2 YFSETQ. The germline V and J ends were trimmed by 0 bases and 3 bases, with 19 bases remaining between them. This CDR3 reads CASSLGSLRDRDYEQYF. The CDR3 DNA sequence: TGCGCCAGCAGCTTGGGCAGCCTCCGGGACCGGGACTACGAGCAGTACTTC.

This clonotype was counted only a few times. This chain uses TRBV20-1 with TRBJ2-3; TRBD2 aligns across 10 bases. The V gene end was trimmed by 3 bases and the J gene end by 8 bases; junction bases not matched to a gene: 14. CDR1 DFQATT and CDR2 SNEGSKA come from the germline V gene (reference sequence). This CDR3 is 16 amino acids long. Here the CDR3 reads CSARNSLAGDLATQYF. Here the CDR3 DNA reads TGCAGTGCTAGGAATTCGCTAGCGGGGGATTTGGCTACGCAGTATTTT.

This clonotype was seen only a few times. This rearrangement joins TRBV5-6 to TRBJ2-3; the match to TRBD1 covers 9 bases. From germline, CDR1 is SGHDT and CDR2 YYEEEE. The CDR3 length is 15 residues. V dropped 2 bases and J dropped 3; count of bases not matched to a gene: 4. CDR3 sequence (DNA): TGTGCCAGCAGCTTCAGGACAGGGGCAACAGATACGCAGTATTTT. This translates into CASSFRTGATDTQYF.

Ten or more counts support this clonotype. CDR3 sequence reads: CSARAPGEGYTF. The CDR3 coding sequence is TGCAGTGCTAGAGCCCCAGGGGAAGGCTACACCTTC. V gene TRBV20-1 combines with J gene TRBJ1-2, with D possibly TRBD1 on 6 matching bases. The CDR3 extends over 12 amino acids. V lost 1 base to trimming and J lost 8 bases, with 11 bases between them. Germline V gives CDR1 DFQATT, CDR2 SNEGSKA (reference sequence).

This clonotype was seen many times. The CDR3 here is CASSNYRTGTTGELFF. The CDR3 nucleotides are TGTGCCAGCAGTAATTACAGGACAGGGACCACCGGGGAGCTGTTTTTT. The V call is TRBV2, the J call TRBJ2-2, with 8 bases fitting TRBD1. V lost 5 bases and J lost 4; bases outside the gene matches: 9. There are 16 residues in the CDR3. The germline V gene encodes CDR1 SNHLY and CDR2 FYNNEI.

The table lists this clonotype with many counts. The gene calls are TRBV27 and TRBJ2-1; 10 bases fit TRBD2. Germline loops: CDR1 MNHEY, CDR2 SMNVEV (reference sequence). This CDR3 has 13 residues. V shed 1 base and J 9 bases; nucleotides not matched to a gene: 0. CDR3 sequence reads: CASSLLAGGEQFF. The DNA for the CDR3 is TGTGCCAGCAGTTTATTAGCGGGGGGTGAGCAGTTCTTC.

The rearrangement links TRBV7-9 to TRBJ2-3; D remains ambiguous. Germline-derived CDR1 and CDR2 are SEHNR and FQNEAQ (reference sequence). V was pared by 1 base and J by 5 bases, with 10 bases between. This CDR3 is built from 14 residues. CDR3 in amino acids: CASSLGRSGDTQYF. The CDR3, as DNA: TGTGCCAGCAGCTTAGGGCGTTCCGGAGATACGCAGTATTTT.

There are a few counts of this clonotype. This rearrangement joins TRBV12-3 or TRBV12-4 to TRBJ2-1; the D gene is possibly TRBD2 (5 bases). Trimming shortened V by 6 bases and J by 2 bases, and 11 bases separated the two germline ends. This CDR3 has 14 amino acids. CDR3 loop: CASRPPGTYNEQFF. The CDR3 coding sequence is TGTGCCAGCAGGCCGCCGGGAACCTACAATGAGCAGTTCTTC.

This clonotype came up many times. The chain recombines TRBV5-1 with TRBJ2-6; D unclear. The germline gives CDR1 SGHRS, CDR2 YFSETQ. This CDR3 comprises 16 residues. Trimming stripped 2 bases from V and 2 bases from J, with 11 bases between. The CDR3 DNA reads as TGCGCCAGCAGCTTCCCAAACCCCACTGGGGCCAACGTCCTGACTTTC. Encoded protein: CASSFPNPTGANVLTF.

This clonotype was picked up many times. The V gene is TRBV7-2, the J gene TRBJ2-1; 10 bases fit TRBD2. V lost 2 bases and J lost 9; bases outside the gene matches: 13. Germline CDR1 reads SGHTA; CDR2 reads FQGNSA. The CDR3 extends over 17 amino acids. CDR3 sequence (DNA): TGTGCCAGCAGCTTAAGATTAGCGGGGGGACCGAGGGGTGAGCAGTTCTTC. This codes for CASSLRLAGGPRGEQFF.